This is a list of T cell receptor beta chains from one sample in a study of ipilimumab plus nivolumab after autologous stem cell transplantation. The assay was immunoSEQ multiplex PCR, and TCRdb's table has in-frame clones only and misses some. The table has some 45,000 clones, about 88% seen once. The source material was PBMCs, sampled in a trial of ipilimumab plus nivolumab as post-transplant consolidation. All receptors derive from a male donor with multiple myeloma. Each CDR3 is given with its conserved first and last residue. D genes are given only for firm matches. Only some rows state a clone size, as once, few, many or a class for expanded clones.

j_call,clone_size,d_call,v_call,cdr3_nt,cdr3_aa
TRBJ2-2,-,-,TRBV28,TGTGCCAGCAGTTTGACCGGACAGACCGGGGAGCTGTTTTTT,CASSLTGQTGELFF
TRBJ2-1,-,-,TRBV11-3,TGTGCCAGCAGCTTAGATCTTGCTACTTCCTACAATGAGCAGTTCTTC,CASSLDLATSYNEQFF
TRBJ2-7,-,TRBD1,TRBV7-2,TGTGCCAGCAGAGCCGACAGGGTTGGGATGCAGTACTTC,CASRADRVGMQYF
TRBJ1-6,-,-,TRBV5-4,TGTGCCAGCAGCTTGGGACAGACCAATTCACCCCTCCACTTT,CASSLGQTNSPLHF
TRBJ2-7,-,-,TRBV7-2,TGTGCCAGCAGCTTAGTTTCAGGGGGGCTTTCCTACGAGCAGTACTTC,CASSLVSGGLSYEQYF
TRBJ1-2,-,-,TRBV18,TGTGCCAGCTCACCCTCACAGCCCTATGGCTACACCTTC,CASSPSQPYGYTF
TRBJ2-3,-,-,TRBV9,TGTGCCAGCAGCGTAGGCAGTATAGCGTCTAGCACAGATACGCAGTATTTT,CASSVGSIASSTDTQYF
TRBJ2-1,few,TRBD2,TRBV7-3,TGTGCCAGCAGCATCATAGCGGGACCGTACAATGAGCAGTTCTTC,CASSIIAGPYNEQFF
TRBJ1-6,-,-,TRBV27,TGTGCCAACCACCCCCGGGGCGAAGGAAACGCTGTCAATTCACCCCTCCACTTT,CANHPRGEGNAVNSPLHF
TRBJ1-5,-,-,TRBV6-5,TGTGCCAGCAGCCTTCGTAGGGGGCAGCCCCAGCATTTT,CASSLRRGQPQHF
TRBJ2-6,-,-,TRBV5-1,TGCGCCAGCAGCCGGATGGGGTCCTCTGGGGCCAACGTCCTGACTTTC,CASSRMGSSGANVLTF
TRBJ1-5,-,-,TRBV30,TGTGCCTGGAGTGCCCGGGGGGGAGCCCAGCATTTT,CAWSARGGAQHF
TRBJ2-3,-,-,TRBV5-1,TGCGCCAGCAGCTCACAAGAATTGGATACGCAGTATTTT,CASSSQELDTQYF